This is a list of T cell receptor beta chains from one sample in a study of cytomegalovirus exposure and HLA in healthy donors. Here immunoSEQ multiplex PCR was the method, and the copy in TCRdb shows in-frame clones only, minus some. The sample records 110,000 to 150,000 clones, roughly 75% being singletons. Sequencing was done on a sample of PBMCs. The receptors shown here come from a man in his thirties or forties in good health and CMV-seronegative. CDR3s include the opening cysteine and the closing phenylalanine or tryptophan. The D gene is left open where the match is weak. Not every row has a clone size; where given, it reads once, few, many or a size class.

j_call: TRBJ2-1
clone_size: -
d_call: -
v_call: TRBV29-1
cdr3_nt: TGCAGCGTTGTGGAGGGGTCCTACAATGAGCAGTTCTTC
cdr3_aa: CSVVEGSYNEQFF

j_call: TRBJ2-7
clone_size: -
d_call: TRBD1
v_call: TRBV27
cdr3_nt: TGTGCCAGCAGACGCGGACAGGTGATCTACGAGCAGTACTTC
cdr3_aa: CASRRGQVIYEQYF

j_call: TRBJ2-4
clone_size: -
d_call: -
v_call: TRBV7-9
cdr3_nt: TGTGCCAGCAGCTTCGATACAGGGGGGGACATTCAGTACTTC
cdr3_aa: CASSFDTGGDIQYF

j_call: TRBJ2-1
clone_size: -
d_call: -
v_call: TRBV9
cdr3_nt: TGTGCCAGCAGCGATAGCGGAAGTCCACCGAATGAGCAGTTCTTC
cdr3_aa: CASSDSGSPPNEQFF

j_call: TRBJ2-7
clone_size: -
d_call: TRBD1
v_call: TRBV5-1
cdr3_nt: TGCGCCAGCAAAGCAGGGACAGACTCCTACGAGCAGTACTTC
cdr3_aa: CASKAGTDSYEQYF

j_call: TRBJ2-2
clone_size: -
d_call: TRBD1
v_call: TRBV19
cdr3_nt: TGTGCCAGTAGTATACCCCTTGGACAGGGGCGACAGAACACCGGGGAGCTGTTTTTT
cdr3_aa: CASSIPLGQGRQNTGELFF

j_call: TRBJ2-1
clone_size: -
d_call: TRBD2
v_call: TRBV7-6
cdr3_nt: TGTGCCAGCAGCTTAGTACATGGCGGGAGCTCCTACAATGAGCAGTTCTTC
cdr3_aa: CASSLVHGGSSYNEQFF

j_call: TRBJ2-6
clone_size: -
d_call: -
v_call: TRBV6-5
cdr3_nt: TGTGCCAGCAGTTCCTATTTCTCTGGGGCCAACGTCCTGACTTTC
cdr3_aa: CASSSYFSGANVLTF

j_call: TRBJ1-5
clone_size: once
d_call: TRBD1
v_call: TRBV4-1
cdr3_nt: TGCGCCAGCAGCCAAGATCGACAGGGCATTTCTTATAGCAATCAGCCCCAGCATTTT
cdr3_aa: CASSQDRQGISYSNQPQHF

j_call: TRBJ1-2
clone_size: -
d_call: TRBD1
v_call: TRBV10-3
cdr3_nt: TGTGCCATCAGTACAGGGGGCAGGGGTGGCTACACCTTC
cdr3_aa: CAISTGGRGGYTF

j_call: TRBJ2-6
clone_size: -
d_call: TRBD2
v_call: TRBV7-2
cdr3_nt: TGTGCCAGCAGCTTAATGGCGGGGGGGCCTATCGGGGCCAACGTCCTGACTTTC
cdr3_aa: CASSLMAGGPIGANVLTF

j_call: TRBJ2-3
clone_size: -
d_call: -
v_call: TRBV29-1
cdr3_nt: TGCAGCGTTGAAAAAGAGGCAGATACGCAGTATTTT
cdr3_aa: CSVEKEADTQYF

j_call: TRBJ2-1
clone_size: -
d_call: -
v_call: TRBV18
cdr3_nt: TGTGCCAGCTCACCTTTTGACAGTCGGGTTAACAATGAGCAGTTCTTC
cdr3_aa: CASSPFDSRVNNEQFF

j_call: TRBJ2-1
clone_size: -
d_call: TRBD1
v_call: TRBV9
cdr3_nt: TGTGCCAGCAGCGTAGACGGGACAGGGGTAACCCTTAGCCAGTTCTTC
cdr3_aa: CASSVDGTGVTLSQFF

j_call: TRBJ2-3
clone_size: -
d_call: TRBD1
v_call: TRBV4-1
cdr3_nt: TGCGCCAGCAGCCCAGGACAGGGCCGCACAGATACGCAGTATTTT
cdr3_aa: CASSPGQGRTDTQYF

j_call: TRBJ2-7
clone_size: once
d_call: -
v_call: TRBV9
cdr3_nt: TGTGCCAGCAGCGTAGCTACCTTAAACTACGAGCAGTACTTC
cdr3_aa: CASSVATLNYEQYF

j_call: TRBJ2-1
clone_size: once
d_call: -
v_call: TRBV28
cdr3_nt: TGTGCCAGCAGTATCATTAGCTCCCCCTACAATGAGCAGTTCTTC
cdr3_aa: CASSIISSPYNEQFF

j_call: TRBJ1-5
clone_size: once
d_call: -
v_call: TRBV4-2
cdr3_nt: TGTGCCAGCAGCCAAGTTGCAGACAATCAGCCCCAGAATTTT
cdr3_aa: CASSQVADNQPQNF

j_call: TRBJ2-5
clone_size: -
d_call: TRBD2
v_call: TRBV19
cdr3_nt: TGTGCCAGTAGTATGGGTAGCGGGGGCGGAGAGACCCAGTACTTC
cdr3_aa: CASSMGSGGGETQYF

j_call: TRBJ1-1
clone_size: -
d_call: TRBD1
v_call: TRBV27
cdr3_nt: TGTGCCAGCAGTTTAGGGGGGACAGGGGTGAAAGCTTTCTTT
cdr3_aa: CASSLGGTGVKAFF

j_call: TRBJ2-7
clone_size: -
d_call: -
v_call: TRBV4-1
cdr3_nt: TGCGCCAGCAGCCAAGACAGATCCTACGAGCAGTACTTC
cdr3_aa: CASSQDRSYEQYF

j_call: TRBJ1-1
clone_size: few
d_call: -
v_call: TRBV6-5
cdr3_nt: TGTGCCAGCAGTTACGAAAGGACACAGGTGACTGAAGCTTTCTTT
cdr3_aa: CASSYERTQVTEAFF

j_call: TRBJ1-2
clone_size: -
d_call: -
v_call: TRBV6-5
cdr3_nt: TGTGCCAGCAGTTACTCCACGGGAGTCTATGGCTACACCTTC
cdr3_aa: CASSYSTGVYGYTF

j_call: TRBJ2-5
clone_size: -
d_call: -
v_call: TRBV6-1
cdr3_nt: TGTGCCAGCAGTGAGGGCGGGACTCAGGTGGAGACCCAGTACTTC
cdr3_aa: CASSEGGTQVETQYF

j_call: TRBJ2-2
clone_size: -
d_call: -
v_call: TRBV4-2
cdr3_nt: TGTGCCAGCAGCCATTCGGGGGAAGCCGGGGAGCTGTTTTTT
cdr3_aa: CASSHSGEAGELFF

j_call: TRBJ1-1
clone_size: -
d_call: TRBD1
v_call: TRBV2
cdr3_nt: TGTGCCACCAACACAGACAGGGCCACTGAAGCTTTCTTT
cdr3_aa: CATNTDRATEAFF

j_call: TRBJ2-6
clone_size: -
d_call: -
v_call: TRBV7-8
cdr3_nt: TGTGCCAGCAGCTTCAGCTCTGGGGCCAACGTCCTGACTTTC
cdr3_aa: CASSFSSGANVLTF

j_call: TRBJ1-1
clone_size: -
d_call: -
v_call: TRBV7-9
cdr3_nt: TGTGCCAGCAGCCTATTACAGGGGAACACTGAAGCTTTCTTT
cdr3_aa: CASSLLQGNTEAFF

j_call: TRBJ1-4
clone_size: -
d_call: TRBD1
v_call: TRBV5-1
cdr3_nt: TGCGCCAGCAGCTCTGGCATTGGGGACAGATCCAACGCGGATGAAAAACTGTTTTTT
cdr3_aa: CASSSGIGDRSNADEKLFF

j_call: TRBJ2-7
clone_size: -
d_call: TRBD2
v_call: TRBV10-3
cdr3_nt: TGTGCCATCAGCCCCGGGACTAGCGGGAGGAGCTCCTACGAGCAGTACTTC
cdr3_aa: CAISPGTSGRSSYEQYF

j_call: TRBJ2-7
clone_size: -
d_call: TRBD1
v_call: TRBV7-7
cdr3_nt: TGTGCCAGCAGCCAAGGGACAGGGCCTTCGGGAGAGCAGTACTTC
cdr3_aa: CASSQGTGPSGEQYF

j_call: TRBJ1-5
clone_size: -
d_call: TRBD1
v_call: TRBV19
cdr3_nt: TGTGCCACCTCCCCGGGACAGGGGAATCAGCCCCAGCATTTT
cdr3_aa: CATSPGQGNQPQHF

j_call: TRBJ2-1
clone_size: -
d_call: -
v_call: TRBV7-2
cdr3_nt: TGTGCCAGCAGCTTAGTGCGATCTGACAAGTTCTTC
cdr3_aa: CASSLVRSDKFF

j_call: TRBJ1-1
clone_size: -
d_call: TRBD1
v_call: TRBV27
cdr3_nt: TGTGCCAGCAGTCCGGACAGGAGCATACCTGAAGCTTTCTTT
cdr3_aa: CASSPDRSIPEAFF

j_call: TRBJ2-2
clone_size: once
d_call: -
v_call: TRBV6-5
cdr3_nt: TGTGCCAGCACACGGGGTAACACCGGGGAGCTGTTTTTT
cdr3_aa: CASTRGNTGELFF

j_call: TRBJ1-3
clone_size: -
d_call: TRBD1
v_call: TRBV7-6
cdr3_nt: TGTGCCAGCAGCATACAGGGGGCTACTGGAAACACCATATATTTT
cdr3_aa: CASSIQGATGNTIYF

j_call: TRBJ2-2
clone_size: once
d_call: -
v_call: TRBV7-9
cdr3_nt: TGTGCCAGCAGCTTAGCAACATCCGGGGAGCTGTTTTTT
cdr3_aa: CASSLATSGELFF

j_call: TRBJ1-2
clone_size: -
d_call: -
v_call: TRBV5-4
cdr3_nt: TGTGCCAGCAGCCCCCAGGGCTATGGCTACACCTTC
cdr3_aa: CASSPQGYGYTF

j_call: TRBJ1-1
clone_size: -
d_call: -
v_call: TRBV18
cdr3_nt: TGTGCCAGCTCACCGCGGCAGCAAGCTTTCTTT
cdr3_aa: CASSPRQQAFF

j_call: TRBJ2-5
clone_size: once
d_call: TRBD2
v_call: TRBV12-5
cdr3_nt: TGTGCTAGTGGTTTGGGCGGGACTAGCGGGAGTTGGGAGACCCAGTACTTC
cdr3_aa: CASGLGGTSGSWETQYF

j_call: TRBJ2-4
clone_size: -
d_call: -
v_call: TRBV7-6
cdr3_nt: TGTGCCAGCAGCTTAACGACCACGGGGGAGAGAGCTAAAAACATTCAGTACTTC
cdr3_aa: CASSLTTTGERAKNIQYF

j_call: TRBJ2-1
clone_size: -
d_call: -
v_call: TRBV5-6
cdr3_nt: TGTGCCAGCAGCCTCGCCCAGGAGCAGTTCTTC
cdr3_aa: CASSLAQEQFF

j_call: TRBJ1-2
clone_size: -
d_call: -
v_call: TRBV6-1
cdr3_nt: TGTGCCAGCAGTGAAGTAGGGGCAGCCTATGGCTACACCTTC
cdr3_aa: CASSEVGAAYGYTF

j_call: TRBJ1-1
clone_size: -
d_call: TRBD1
v_call: TRBV7-9
cdr3_nt: TGTGCCAGCAGCTTGTGGACAGGGCTGAACACTGAAGCTTTCTTT
cdr3_aa: CASSLWTGLNTEAFF

j_call: TRBJ2-7
clone_size: few
d_call: -
v_call: TRBV5-5
cdr3_nt: TGTGCCAGCAGCTTGGTTTTGGGACTTACCTACGAGCAGTACTTC
cdr3_aa: CASSLVLGLTYEQYF

j_call: TRBJ1-2
clone_size: few
d_call: -
v_call: TRBV27
cdr3_nt: TGTGCCAGCAGTTTAACAGGGACTAACTATGGCTACACCTTC
cdr3_aa: CASSLTGTNYGYTF

j_call: TRBJ2-5
clone_size: -
d_call: TRBD1
v_call: TRBV7-2
cdr3_nt: TGTGCCAGCAGCTGGACAGGGTCGGAGACCCAGTACTTC
cdr3_aa: CASSWTGSETQYF

j_call: TRBJ2-2
clone_size: -
d_call: TRBD1
v_call: TRBV7-2
cdr3_nt: TGTGCCAGCAGCTCGGGACAGGGTTTGACCGGGGAGCTGTTTTTT
cdr3_aa: CASSSGQGLTGELFF

j_call: TRBJ2-4
clone_size: -
d_call: -
v_call: TRBV11-2
cdr3_nt: TGTGCCAGCAGCTCGCCCGGACTCACCATTCAGTACTTC
cdr3_aa: CASSSPGLTIQYF

j_call: TRBJ1-1
clone_size: -
d_call: -
v_call: TRBV6-5
cdr3_nt: TGTGCCAGCAGTCGGATTCAGGTCGCCACTGAAGCTTTCTTT
cdr3_aa: CASSRIQVATEAFF

j_call: TRBJ2-7
clone_size: -
d_call: -
v_call: TRBV7-8
cdr3_nt: TGTGCCAGCAGCTCCACCTACGAGCAGTACTTC
cdr3_aa: CASSSTYEQYF

j_call: TRBJ1-2
clone_size: -
d_call: TRBD1
v_call: TRBV13
cdr3_nt: TGTGCCAGCAGTTCCGGGACAGCCAACTATGGCTACACCTTC
cdr3_aa: CASSSGTANYGYTF

j_call: TRBJ2-5
clone_size: -
d_call: -
v_call: TRBV29-1
cdr3_nt: TGCAGCGTTGAAGTTGTCGGAGAAGAGACCCAGTACTTC
cdr3_aa: CSVEVVGEETQYF

j_call: TRBJ2-7
clone_size: -
d_call: TRBD1
v_call: TRBV10-1
cdr3_nt: TGCGCCAGCAGTTTGGACAGGGGGCTTAGTGAGCAGTACTTC
cdr3_aa: CASSLDRGLSEQYF

j_call: TRBJ1-4
clone_size: -
d_call: TRBD1
v_call: TRBV28
cdr3_nt: TGTGCCAGCAGTCCCCGACCGACAGGGTTTAATGAAAAACTGTTTTTT
cdr3_aa: CASSPRPTGFNEKLFF

j_call: TRBJ2-2
clone_size: -
d_call: -
v_call: TRBV7-9
cdr3_nt: TGTGCCAGCAGCTATAACGCGGTCGGGGAGCTGTTTTTT
cdr3_aa: CASSYNAVGELFF

j_call: TRBJ1-1
clone_size: -
d_call: -
v_call: TRBV6-5
cdr3_nt: TGTGCCAGCAGTTACATGGGAGGGAGAACTGAAGCTTTCTTT
cdr3_aa: CASSYMGGRTEAFF

j_call: TRBJ2-7
clone_size: -
d_call: -
v_call: TRBV6-6
cdr3_nt: TGTGCCAGCAGCCGGGACTCCTCCACCTACGAGCAGTACTTC
cdr3_aa: CASSRDSSTYEQYF